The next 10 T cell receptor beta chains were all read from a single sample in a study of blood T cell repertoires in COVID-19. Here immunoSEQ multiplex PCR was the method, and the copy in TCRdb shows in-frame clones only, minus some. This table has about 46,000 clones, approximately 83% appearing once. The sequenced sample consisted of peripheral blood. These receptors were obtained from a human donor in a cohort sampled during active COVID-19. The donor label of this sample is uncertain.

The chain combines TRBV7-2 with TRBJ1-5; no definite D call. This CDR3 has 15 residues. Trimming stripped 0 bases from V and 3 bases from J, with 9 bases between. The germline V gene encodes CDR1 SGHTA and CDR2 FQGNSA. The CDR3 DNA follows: TGTGCCAGCAGCTTAGCTGGCAGAAACAATCAGCCCCAGCATTTT. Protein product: CASSLAGRNNQPQHF.

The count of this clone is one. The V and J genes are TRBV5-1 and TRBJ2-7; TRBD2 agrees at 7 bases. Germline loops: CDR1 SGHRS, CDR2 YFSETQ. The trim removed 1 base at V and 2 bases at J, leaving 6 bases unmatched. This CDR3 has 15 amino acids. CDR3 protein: CASSLRGGGAYEQYF. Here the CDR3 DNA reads TGCGCCAGCAGCTTGAGGGGCGGGGGAGCCTACGAGCAGTACTTC.

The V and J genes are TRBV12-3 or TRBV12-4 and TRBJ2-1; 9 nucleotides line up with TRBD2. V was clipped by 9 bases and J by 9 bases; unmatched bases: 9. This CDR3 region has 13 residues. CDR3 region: CASSLRGGPEQFF. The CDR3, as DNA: TGTGCCAGTTCCCTGCGGGGGGGCCCTGAGCAGTTCTTC.

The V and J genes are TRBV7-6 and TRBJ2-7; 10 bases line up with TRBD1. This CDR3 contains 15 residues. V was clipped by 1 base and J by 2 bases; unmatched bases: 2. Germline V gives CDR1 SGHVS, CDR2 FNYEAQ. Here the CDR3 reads CASSLGDRGPYEQYF. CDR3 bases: TGTGCCAGCAGCTTAGGGGACAGGGGCCCCTACGAGCAGTACTTC.

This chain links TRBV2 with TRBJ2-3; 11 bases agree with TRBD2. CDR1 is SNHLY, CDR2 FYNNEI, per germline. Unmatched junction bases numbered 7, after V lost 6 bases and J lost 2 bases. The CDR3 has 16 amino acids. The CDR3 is CASRPTSGILTDTQYF. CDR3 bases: TGTGCCAGCAGACCGACTAGCGGGATACTCACAGATACGCAGTATTTT.

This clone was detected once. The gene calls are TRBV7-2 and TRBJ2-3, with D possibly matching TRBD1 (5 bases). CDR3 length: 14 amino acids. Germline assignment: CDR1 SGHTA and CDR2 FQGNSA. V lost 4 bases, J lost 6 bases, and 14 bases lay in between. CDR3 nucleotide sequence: TGTGCCAGCAGCTCTTCTAAAGGGGTGGATACGCAGTATTTT. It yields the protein CASSSSKGVDTQYF.

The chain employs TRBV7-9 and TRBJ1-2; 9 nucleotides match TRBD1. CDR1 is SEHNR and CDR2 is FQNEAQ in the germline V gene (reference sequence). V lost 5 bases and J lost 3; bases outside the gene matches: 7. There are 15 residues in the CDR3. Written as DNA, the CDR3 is TGTGCCAGCAGCCTCCAGGGACAGGGCTACTATGGCTACACCTTC. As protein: CASSLQGQGYYGYTF.

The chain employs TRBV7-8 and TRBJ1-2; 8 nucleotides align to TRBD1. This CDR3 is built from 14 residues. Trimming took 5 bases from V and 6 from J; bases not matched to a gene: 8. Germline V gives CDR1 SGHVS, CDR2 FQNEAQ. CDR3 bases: TGTGCCAGCAGCCCAGGGGGCTGGGCGCATGGCTACACCTTC. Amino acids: CASSPGGWAHGYTF.

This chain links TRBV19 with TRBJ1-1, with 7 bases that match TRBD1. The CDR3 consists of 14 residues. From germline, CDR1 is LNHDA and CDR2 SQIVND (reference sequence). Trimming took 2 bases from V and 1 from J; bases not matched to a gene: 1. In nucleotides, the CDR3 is TGTGCCAGTAGTATACAGGGGGGGAACACTGAAGCTTTCTTT. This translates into CASSIQGGNTEAFF.

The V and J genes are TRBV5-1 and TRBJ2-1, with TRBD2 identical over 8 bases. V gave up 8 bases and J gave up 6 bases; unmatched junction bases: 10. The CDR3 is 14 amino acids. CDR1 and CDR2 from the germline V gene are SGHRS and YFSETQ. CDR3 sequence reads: CASRPVAGGNEQFF. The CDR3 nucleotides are TGCGCCAGTCGCCCCGTGGCGGGGGGCAATGAGCAGTTCTTC.